The T cell receptor (beta chain) under discussion was sequenced for a study of blood T cell repertoires in COVID-19. Using immunoSEQ multiplex PCR, the repertoire was profiled, and TCRdb retains in-frame clones only, with some absent. There are about 55,000 clones in the sample; 75% to 90% occur only once, and about 15% lies in the top ten. This clone has a handful of counts. CDR1 and CDR2 (germline): SGHDT, YYEEEE. This CDR3 contains 16 residues. V lost 0 bases to trimming and J lost 2 bases, with 14 bases between them. V usage is TRBV5-6 and J usage is TRBJ1-2; tentatively, D is TRBD1 (5 bases). The receptor was derived from a human donor in a cohort sampled during active COVID-19. Sequencing was performed on peripheral blood. The CDR3 DNA reads TGTGCCAGCAGCTTGGAGGGGCCAGGAACCAACTATGGCTACACCTTC. Its translation is CASSLEGPGTNYGYTF.